Given below is one TCR beta chain in context. TCRdb analysed the PCR reads with MiXCR anew, one entry per CDR3 protein. The table has roughly 10,000 distinct CDR3 sequences, approximately 50% seen once. The germline V gene encodes CDR1 SGHRS and CDR2 YFSETQ. V dropped 0 bases and J dropped 9; count of bases not matched to a gene: 6. CDR3 length equals 15 residues. Donors had localized lung adenocarcinoma, a non-small cell lung cancer. This entry belongs to a study of CD4 and CD8 cells across lung adenocarcinoma regions. This receptor was obtained from a male donor with lung adenocarcinoma. The CD4 and CD8 labels of this study may be unreliable. Sequenced material: CD4+ T cells from the margin of a lung tumor. This rearrangement joins TRBV5-1 to TRBJ2-1; 10 bases line up with TRBD1. This CDR3 reads CASSLAGTGASEQFF. In DNA form, the CDR3 reads TGCGCCAGCAGCTTGGCCGGGACAGGGGCATCTGAGCAGTTCTTC.